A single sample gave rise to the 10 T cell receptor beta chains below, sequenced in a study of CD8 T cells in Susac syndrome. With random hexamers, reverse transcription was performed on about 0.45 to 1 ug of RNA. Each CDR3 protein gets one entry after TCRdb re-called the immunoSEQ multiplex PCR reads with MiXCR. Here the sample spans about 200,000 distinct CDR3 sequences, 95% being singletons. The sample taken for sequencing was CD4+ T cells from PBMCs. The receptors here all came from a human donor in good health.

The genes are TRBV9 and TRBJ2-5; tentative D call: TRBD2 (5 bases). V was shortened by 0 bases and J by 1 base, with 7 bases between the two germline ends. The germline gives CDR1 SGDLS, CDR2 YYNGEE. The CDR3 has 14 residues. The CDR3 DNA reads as TGTGCCAGCAGCGTAGGGGAGCCCCAAGAGACCCAGTACTTC. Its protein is CASSVGEPQETQYF.

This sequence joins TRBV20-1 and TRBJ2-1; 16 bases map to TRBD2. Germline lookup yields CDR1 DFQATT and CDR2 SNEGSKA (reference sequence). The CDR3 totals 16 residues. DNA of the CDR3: TGCAGCAAGGGACTAGCGGGAGGGGGAGCATACAATGAGCAGTTCTTC. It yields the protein CSKGLAGGGAYNEQFF.

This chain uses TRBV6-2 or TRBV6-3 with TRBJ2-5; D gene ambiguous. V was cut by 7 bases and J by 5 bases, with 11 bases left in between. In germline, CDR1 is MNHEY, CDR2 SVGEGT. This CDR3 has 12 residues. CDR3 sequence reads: CASKQRTETQYF. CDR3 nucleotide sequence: TGTGCCAGCAAACAGAGGACGGAGACCCAGTACTTC.

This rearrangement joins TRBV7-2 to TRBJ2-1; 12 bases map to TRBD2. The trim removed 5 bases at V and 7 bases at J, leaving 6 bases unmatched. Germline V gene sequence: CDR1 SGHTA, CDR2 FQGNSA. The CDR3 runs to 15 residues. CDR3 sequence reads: CASSRRLAGANEQFF. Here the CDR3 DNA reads TGTGCCAGCAGCCGGAGACTAGCGGGAGCAAATGAGCAGTTCTTC.

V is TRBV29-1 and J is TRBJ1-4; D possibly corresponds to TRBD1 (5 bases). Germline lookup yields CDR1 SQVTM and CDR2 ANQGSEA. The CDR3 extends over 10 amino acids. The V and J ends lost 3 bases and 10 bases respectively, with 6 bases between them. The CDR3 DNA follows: TGCAGCGTTGAGAGGGGAAAACTGTTTTTT. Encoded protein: CSVERGKLFF.

The CDR3, as DNA: TGTGCCAGCTCACCACCTTTGGTTGCAACTAATGAAAAACTGTTTTTT. This codes for CASSPPLVATNEKLFF. The chain couples TRBV18 to TRBJ1-4; D is undetermined. V gave up 0 bases and J gave up 0 bases, with 8 bases separating them. Germline V gene sequence: CDR1 KGHSH, CDR2 LQKENI. The CDR3 contains 16 residues. The variable domain in full, with the rest retrieved from reference TRBV18 and TRBJ1-4, is NAGVMQNPRHLVRRRGQEARLRCSPMKGHSHVYWYRQLPEEGLKFMVYLQKENIIDESGMPKERFSAEFPKEGPSILRIQQVVRGDSAAYFCASSPPLVATNEKLFFGSGTQLSVL.

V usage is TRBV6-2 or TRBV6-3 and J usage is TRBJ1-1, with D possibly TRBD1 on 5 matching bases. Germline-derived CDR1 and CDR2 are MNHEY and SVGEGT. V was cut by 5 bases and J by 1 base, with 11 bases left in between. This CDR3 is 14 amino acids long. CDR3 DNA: TGTGCCAGCAGTCGAGCTGGGGCGAACACTGAAGCTTTCTTT. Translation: CASSRAGANTEAFF.

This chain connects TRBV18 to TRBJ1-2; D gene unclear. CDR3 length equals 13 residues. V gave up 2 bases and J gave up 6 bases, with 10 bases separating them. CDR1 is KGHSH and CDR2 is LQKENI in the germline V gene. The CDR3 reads CASSPGSGDGYTF. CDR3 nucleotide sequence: TGTGCCAGCTCACCAGGTTCCGGGGATGGCTACACCTTC.

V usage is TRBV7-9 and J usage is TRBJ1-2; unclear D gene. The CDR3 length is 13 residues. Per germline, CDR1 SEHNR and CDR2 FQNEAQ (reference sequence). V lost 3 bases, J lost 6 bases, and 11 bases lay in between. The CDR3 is CASSFSWTDGYTF. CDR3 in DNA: TGTGCCAGCAGCTTCTCCTGGACTGATGGCTACACCTTC.

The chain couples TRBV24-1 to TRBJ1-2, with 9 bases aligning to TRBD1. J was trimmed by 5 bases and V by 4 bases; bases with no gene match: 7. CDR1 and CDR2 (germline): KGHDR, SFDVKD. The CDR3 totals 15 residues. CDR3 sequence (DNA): TGTGCCACCAGTGAGTCTGGACAGGGGTCGTATGGCTACACCTTC. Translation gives CATSESGQGSYGYTF.